The 8 T cell receptor beta chains reported below all come from one sample, sequenced in a study of cytomegalovirus exposure and HLA in healthy donors (dated 2017 in TCRdb). Library construction relied on the immunoSEQ multiplex PCR assay. TCRdb stores this immuneACCESS table with in-frame sequences only. Part of the clones is absent; in the studies checked, under half of the shortfall reflects unresolved V genes, and no reason is known for the rest. The sample table lists some 160,000 clones, about 88% of them with a count of one. The ten largest account for 2.5% to 3% of the sample. What was sequenced was PBMCs. The receptors were gathered from a young man in good health and CMV-seronegative.

This chain uses TRBV4-1 with TRBJ2-1; the match to TRBD2 covers 9 bases. The junction had 15 bases not matched to a gene; V was cut back by 4 bases and J by 8 bases. Germline loops: CDR1 MGHRA, CDR2 YSYEKL. This CDR3 is 17 amino acids long. The CDR3 DNA sequence: TGCGCCAGCAGCCGGGTCCTTGGGGCGGGGGGGCAGTATGAGCAGTTCTTC. As protein: CASSRVLGAGGQYEQFF.

The chain carries TRBV10-3 and TRBJ1-1; 9 nucleotides agree with TRBD1. The CDR3 sequence is 15 residues long. The germline CDR1 and CDR2 sequences are ENHRY and SYGVKD. Trimming removed 5 bases from V and 3 bases from J; junction bases left unmatched: 7. The CDR3 loop reads CAISPRTGEDTEAFF. CDR3 sequence (DNA): TGTGCCATCAGTCCAAGGACAGGGGAGGACACTGAAGCTTTCTTT.

The V gene is TRBV4-1, the J gene TRBJ2-5, with D perhaps TRBD2 (7 bases). The germline V gene has CDR1 MGHRA and CDR2 YSYEKL. Trimming cost V 0 bases and J 0 bases, with 17 bases left between them. This CDR3 spans 18 amino acids. This CDR3 reads CASSQDRGADRYQETQYF. The CDR3 DNA follows: TGCGCCAGCAGCCAAGATCGGGGGGCAGACAGATACCAAGAGACCCAGTACTTC.

The chain recombines TRBV19 with TRBJ2-7, with 9 bases matching TRBD2. The ends lost 7 bases at V and 2 bases at J; junction bases unmatched: 3. Germline-derived CDR1 and CDR2 are LNHDA and SQIVND (reference sequence). This CDR3 is built from 13 residues. The CDR3 DNA follows: TGTGCCAGTAATAGCGGGAGTGCCTACGAGCAGTACTTC. As protein: CASNSGSAYEQYF.

This chain joins TRBV6-5 and TRBJ1-1, with TRBD1 as a possible D gene (6 bases). Germline CDR1 reads MNHEY; CDR2 reads SVGAGI. V lost 6 bases and J 1 base, leaving 12 bases between the germline ends. The CDR3 has 14 residues. The CDR3 here is CASSARGSNTEAFF. CDR3 in DNA: TGTGCCAGCAGCGCCAGGGGTTCGAACACTGAAGCTTTCTTT.

This chain joins TRBV2 and TRBJ2-2, with D hard to call. Germline V gives CDR1 SNHLY, CDR2 FYNNEI. V lost 7 bases and J 6 bases, leaving 15 bases between the germline ends. The CDR3 is made up of 14 amino acids. The CDR3 DNA follows: TGTGCCAGCAAACCCGAGGCGGTTGCCGGGGAGCTGTTTTTT. Translating it yields CASKPEAVAGELFF.

The chain uses TRBV4-3 and TRBJ1-1, with 11 bases fitting TRBD1. This CDR3 region has 16 residues. Germline V gene sequence: CDR1 LGHNA, CDR2 YSLEER. J lost 6 bases, V lost 0 bases, and 6 bases had no gene match. Here the CDR3 DNA reads TGCGCCAGCAGCCAAGATCGGGGGGACAGGGGGTCTGAAGCTTTCTTT. Its protein is CASSQDRGDRGSEAFF.

The chain links TRBV7-9 to TRBJ2-3; the D is unclear. The CDR3 spans 15 residues. V was clipped by 5 bases and J by 2 bases, with 14 bases between them. The germline gives CDR1 SEHNR, CDR2 FQNEAQ (reference sequence). The CDR3 DNA reads TGTGCCAGCAGCCCCCGTGGCACCCTCACAGATACGCAGTATTTT. Translating it yields CASSPRGTLTDTQYF. Together with reference TRBV7-9 and TRBJ2-3, the CDR3 gives the full variable domain: DTGVSQNPRHKITKRGQNVTFRCDPISEHNRLYWYRQTLGQGPEFLTYFQNEAQLEKSRLLSDRFSAERPKGSFSTLEIQRTEQGDSAMYLCASSPRGTLTDTQYFGPGTRLTVL.